The present T cell receptor beta chain was sequenced within a study of OX40 agonist ivuxolimab in advanced cancers. Study-level results: It was not determined which antigens were specifically recognized by the peripheral T cells that had undergone clonal expansion.

TCRdb's copy holds only in-frame clones and misses some; the assay was immunoSEQ multiplex PCR. This repertoire shows about 66,000 clones, less than 90% found once; its top ten account for 0.67%. For this clone: Antigen: not known.

The CDR3 length is 13 residues. Germline V lookup: CDR1 MNHNS, CDR2 SASEGT. The V end lost 3 bases, the J end lost 6 bases, and 9 bases lay between the germline ends. The source material was CD4+ or CD8+ T cells sorted from blood, sampled in a trial of the OX40 agonist ivuxolimab. This receptor was obtained from an adult with an advanced solid tumor such as melanoma, head and neck, liver or kidney cancer. The chain uses TRBV6-1 and TRBJ2-1; D gene unclear. CDR3 nucleotides: TGTGCCAGCAGTGAGAGTAACTCCAATGAGCAGTTCTTC. Protein sequence: CASSESNSNEQFF.